These T cell receptor beta chains were read from a single sample in a study of blood T cell repertoires in COVID-19. This table comes from immunoSEQ multiplex PCR, and its TCRdb copy is limited to in-frame clones, with some not included. The table has some 50,000 clones, roughly 88% seen once. The source material was peripheral blood. The source is a human donor in a cohort sampled during active COVID-19. Each CDR3 is given with its conserved first and last residue. D genes are given only for firm matches. Size values are once, few and many counts, or a class for expanded clones, and some rows have none.

J	D	V	size	CDR3	DNA
TRBJ1-2	-	TRBV30	-	CALRQVGYGYTF	TGTGCCCTAAGACAGGTCGGCTATGGCTACACCTTC
TRBJ1-4	-	TRBV6-5	-	CASSYDQGKLFF	TGTGCCAGCAGTTACGACCAGGGAAAACTGTTTTTT
TRBJ1-3	-	TRBV7-9	-	CAVGSGRGSSGNTIYF	TGTGCCGTCGGTTCGGGACGGGGGAGCTCTGGAAACACCATATATTTT
TRBJ1-1	TRBD1	TRBV10-3	-	CAISGGLTGSSSEAFF	TGTGCCATCAGTGGGGGATTGACAGGGTCCTCCTCCGAAGCTTTCTTT
TRBJ2-7	TRBD2	TRBV6-6	-	CASTPGTSGRAWEQYF	TGTGCCAGCACCCCAGGAACTAGCGGGAGGGCCTGGGAGCAGTACTTC
TRBJ2-7	TRBD2	TRBV7-8	-	CASSLAGGTNRLWDEQYF	TGTGCCAGCAGCTTGGCGGGGGGGACTAACCGCCTGTGGGACGAGCAGTACTTC
TRBJ1-2	-	TRBV11-2	-	CASSLQQISYGYTF	TGTGCCAGCAGCCTGCAACAAATCTCCTATGGCTACACCTTC
TRBJ2-5	TRBD1	TRBV28	-	CASSLMGQGWGETQYF	TGTGCCAGCAGTTTAATGGGACAGGGTTGGGGAGAGACCCAGTACTTC
TRBJ2-3	-	TRBV29-1	-	CSGARTVGFADTQYF	TGCAGCGGGGCACGGACAGTGGGCTTCGCAGATACGCAGTATTTT
TRBJ2-7	-	TRBV30	-	CAWSVQEGSEQYF	TGTGCCTGGAGTGTACAGGAGGGGAGCGAGCAGTACTTC
TRBJ2-5	TRBD1	TRBV7-9	-	CASSLGQGVQGEETQYF	TGTGCCAGCAGCTTGGGACAGGGGGTGCAGGGGGAAGAGACCCAGTACTTC
TRBJ1-1	-	TRBV3-1/TRBV3-2	-	CASSQSLLQQGGTEAFF	TGTGCCAGCAGCCAAAGTCTCCTGCAACAGGGTGGAACTGAAGCTTTCTTT
TRBJ2-5	TRBD1	TRBV29-1	-	CSVRRPGQQETQYF	TGCAGCGTTCGACGACCGGGACAGCAAGAGACCCAGTACTTC
TRBJ1-1	-	TRBV28	-	CASSLRAVEAFF	TGTGCCAGCAGTCTCAGGGCAGTTGAAGCTTTCTTT
TRBJ2-5	-	TRBV3-1/TRBV3-2	once	CASSQYLARVWETQYF	TGTGCCAGCAGCCAATACCTAGCGCGCGTGTGGGAGACCCAGTACTTC
TRBJ1-2	-	TRBV7-2	-	CASSLFGGIDGYTF	TGTGCCAGCAGCTTATTCGGCGGAATCGATGGCTACACCTTC
TRBJ2-1	-	TRBV4-3	-	CASSQDKRVLSYNEQFF	TGCGCCAGCAGCCAAGATAAGCGGGTCCTTTCCTACAATGAGCAGTTCTTC
TRBJ2-3	TRBD1	TRBV5-6	-	CASSYRRTGSTDTQYF	TGTGCCAGCAGCTACCGAAGGACAGGTAGCACAGATACGCAGTATTTT
TRBJ2-1	TRBD2	TRBV3-1/TRBV3-2	-	CATHSGGANNEQFF	TGTGCCACCCATAGCGGGGGGGCCAACAATGAGCAGTTCTTC
TRBJ2-3	TRBD2	TRBV7-2	-	CASSMGLATDTQYF	TGTGCCAGCAGCATGGGACTAGCGACAGATACGCAGTATTTT
TRBJ1-4	TRBD1	TRBV9	-	CASSLLPAGQGIEKLFF	TGTGCCAGCAGCCTCCTCCCTGCAGGACAGGGGATTGAAAAACTGTTTTTT
TRBJ2-3	TRBD2	TRBV7-9	-	CASSLEAGGRDTQYF	TGTGCCAGCAGCTTAGAAGCGGGGGGCAGGGATACGCAGTATTTT
TRBJ2-7	-	TRBV20-1	-	CSARQGYEQYF	TGCAGTGCTAGACAGGGCTACGAGCAGTACTTC
TRBJ2-7	-	TRBV28	-	CASSFGASGSYEQYF	TGTGCCAGCAGTTTTGGGGCTTCGGGCTCCTACGAGCAGTACTTC
TRBJ2-7	TRBD2	TRBV6-2/TRBV6-3	-	CASSLGLAGLGGGYEQYF	TGTGCCAGCAGTTTGGGACTAGCGGGCCTAGGGGGAGGCTACGAGCAGTACTTC
TRBJ2-1	TRBD2	TRBV2	-	CASSEAASGGANEQFF	TGTGCCAGCAGTGAAGCGGCTAGCGGGGGGGCCAATGAGCAGTTCTTC
TRBJ2-1	-	TRBV21-1	once	CASMQTGTSGRAARYCLWYNEQFF	TGTGCCAGCATGCAGACCGGGACTAGCGGGAGGGCAGCGAGGTATTGTCTTTGGTACAATGAGCAGTTCTTC
TRBJ1-6	TRBD1	TRBV7-9	-	CASSAQGDRLSRSPLHF	TGTGCCAGCAGCGCTCAGGGGGACCGACTTTCAAGGTCACCCCTCCACTTT
TRBJ1-6	TRBD1	TRBV5-1	once	CASSERDRGNSPLHF	TGCGCCAGCAGCGAAAGGGACAGGGGTAATTCACCCCTCCACTTT
TRBJ1-2	TRBD1	TRBV18	-	CASSPPFGTGSRYGYTF	TGTGCCAGCTCACCACCTTTCGGGACAGGTTCTCGCTATGGCTACACCTTC
TRBJ2-1	-	TRBV11-2	-	CASSFRGRNSYNEQFF	TGTGCCAGCAGCTTTCGGGGGAGGAACTCCTACAATGAGCAGTTCTTC
TRBJ1-5	-	TRBV7-2	-	CASSLDRVQPQHF	TGTGCCAGCAGCTTAGACAGGGTTCAGCCCCAGCATTTT
TRBJ2-1	TRBD2	TRBV6-6	-	CASSRTSGMANEQFF	TGTGCCAGCAGTAGGACTAGCGGGATGGCCAATGAGCAGTTCTTC
TRBJ2-3	-	TRBV5-6	-	CASSAMRDSTDTQYF	TGTGCCAGCTCCGCGATGCGGGACAGCACAGATACGCAGTATTTT
TRBJ2-7	TRBD1	TRBV29-1	-	CSVLVDRSSYEQYF	TGCAGCGTTCTCGTGGACAGGAGCTCCTACGAGCAGTACTTC
TRBJ1-3	-	TRBV5-1	-	CASSLGTDGNTIYF	TGCGCCAGCAGCTTGGGGACAGATGGAAACACCATATATTTT
TRBJ2-3	-	TRBV18	-	CASSPPVLVKTLPRSDTQYF	TGTGCCAGCTCACCACCGGTGCTAGTTAAAACTCTTCCCCGATCAGATACGCAGTATTTT
TRBJ1-1	-	TRBV10-2	-	CASSRTDNTEAFF	TGCGCCAGCAGTCGAACAGATAACACTGAAGCTTTCTTT
TRBJ1-1	-	TRBV6-1	-	CASSDRVRTEAFF	TGTGCCAGCAGTGACCGGGTAAGGACTGAAGCTTTCTTT
TRBJ1-2	TRBD1	TRBV6-5	-	CASSYWNRDRGGYTF	TGTGCCAGCAGTTACTGGAACCGGGACAGGGGCGGCTACACCTTC
TRBJ2-5	-	TRBV30	-	CAWSGGGQKGTQYF	TGTGCCTGGAGCGGGGGGGGACAGAAGGGGACCCAGTACTTC
TRBJ2-1	-	TRBV25-1	-	CASSELEGLGPNEQFF	TGTGCCAGCAGTGAATTGGAGGGTCTAGGGCCCAATGAGCAGTTCTTC
TRBJ2-3	TRBD2	TRBV7-9	-	CASSSGLAGVTDTQYF	TGTGCCAGCAGCTCTGGGCTAGCGGGAGTCACAGATACGCAGTATTTT
TRBJ1-2	-	TRBV5-1	-	CASSLAAGRNYGYTF	TGCGCCAGCAGCTTGGCCGCGGGGCGCAACTATGGCTACACCTTC
TRBJ2-7	TRBD2	TRBV6-6	-	CASRSFGGGYEQYF	TGTGCCAGCAGGTCCTTTGGGGGGGGCTACGAGCAGTACTTC